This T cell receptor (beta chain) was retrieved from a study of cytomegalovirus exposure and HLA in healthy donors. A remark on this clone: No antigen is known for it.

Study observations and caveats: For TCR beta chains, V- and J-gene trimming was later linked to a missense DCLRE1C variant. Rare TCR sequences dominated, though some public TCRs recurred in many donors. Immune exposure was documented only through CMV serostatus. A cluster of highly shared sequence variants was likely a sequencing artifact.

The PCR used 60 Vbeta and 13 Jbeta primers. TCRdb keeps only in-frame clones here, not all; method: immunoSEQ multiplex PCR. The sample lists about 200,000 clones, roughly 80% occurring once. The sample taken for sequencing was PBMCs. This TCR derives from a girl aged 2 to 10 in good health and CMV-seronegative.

The CDR3 protein is CASSPGQASSGNTIYF. CDR3 coding DNA: TGTGCCAGCAGCCCGGGACAGGCTAGCTCTGGAAACACCATATATTTT. The J gene is TRBJ1-3, the V gene TRBV5-4; TRBD1 aligns across 8 bases. V lost 4 bases and J lost 0; bases outside the gene matches: 6. Per germline, CDR1 SGHNT and CDR2 YYREEE (reference sequence). The CDR3 length is 16 residues.